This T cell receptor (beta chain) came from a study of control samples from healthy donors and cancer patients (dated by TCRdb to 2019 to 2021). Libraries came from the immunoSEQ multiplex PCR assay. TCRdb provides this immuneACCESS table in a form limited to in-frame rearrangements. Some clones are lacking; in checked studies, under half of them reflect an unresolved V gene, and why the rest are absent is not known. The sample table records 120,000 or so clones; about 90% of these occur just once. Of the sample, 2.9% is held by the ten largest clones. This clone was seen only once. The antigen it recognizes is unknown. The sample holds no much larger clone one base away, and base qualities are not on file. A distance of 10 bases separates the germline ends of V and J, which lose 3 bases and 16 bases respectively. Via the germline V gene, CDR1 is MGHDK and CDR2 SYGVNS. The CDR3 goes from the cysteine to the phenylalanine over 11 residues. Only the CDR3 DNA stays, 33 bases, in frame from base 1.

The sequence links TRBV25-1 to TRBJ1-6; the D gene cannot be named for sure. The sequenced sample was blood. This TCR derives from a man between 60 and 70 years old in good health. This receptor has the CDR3 CASSELGRLHF. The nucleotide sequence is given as TGTGCCAGCAGTGAGCTGGGCCGACTCCACTTT.